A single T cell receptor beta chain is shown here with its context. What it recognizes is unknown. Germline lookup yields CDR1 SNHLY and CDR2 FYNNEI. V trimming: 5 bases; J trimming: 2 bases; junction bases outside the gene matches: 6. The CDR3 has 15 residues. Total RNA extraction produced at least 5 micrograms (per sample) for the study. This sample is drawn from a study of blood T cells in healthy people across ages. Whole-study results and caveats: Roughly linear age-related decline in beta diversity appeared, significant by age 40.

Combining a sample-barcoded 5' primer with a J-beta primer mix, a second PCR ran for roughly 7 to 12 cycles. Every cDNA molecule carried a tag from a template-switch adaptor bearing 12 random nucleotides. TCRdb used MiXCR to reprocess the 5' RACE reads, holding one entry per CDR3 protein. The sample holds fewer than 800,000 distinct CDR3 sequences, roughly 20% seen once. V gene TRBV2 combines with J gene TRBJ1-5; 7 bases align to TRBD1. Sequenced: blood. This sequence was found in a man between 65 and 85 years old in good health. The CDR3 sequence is CASSPTGVRNQPQHF. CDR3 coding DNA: TGTGCCAGCAGTCCCACAGGGGTGCGCAATCAGCCCCAGCATTTT.